This T cell receptor beta chain derives from a study of blood T cell repertoires in COVID-19. About the research overall: Both acute and convalescent COVID-19 samples were obtained from the United States, Italy and Spain. Nucleic acid was either cDNA or gDNA, and it came from T cells, B-cell-depleted T cells, or PBMCs.

TCRdb keeps only in-frame clones here, not all; method: immunoSEQ multiplex PCR. The sample has 200,000 to 250,000 clones, 75% to 90% seen once. This CDR3 spans 16 amino acids. Trimming removed 3 bases at V and 3 bases at J, with 16 bases between. Germline V gene lookup returns CDR1 KGHDR and CDR2 SFDVKD. The rearrangement uses TRBV24-1 and TRBJ2-5; D is uncertain. The sequenced sample was PBMCs or T cells enriched from blood (not recorded which). The sequence was obtained from a woman aged 40 to 50 with acute COVID-19. The CDR3 is CATSDPTLRGEETQYF. The CDR3 nucleotides read TGTGCCACCAGTGATCCTACCCTACGAGGAGAAGAGACCCAGTACTTC.